This T cell receptor beta chain was recovered during a study of cytomegalovirus exposure and HLA in healthy donors. Whole-study findings and limits: Only CMV serostatus was available as immune exposure information. In vitro experiments confirmed that three CMV-associated chains were specific for CMV antigens.

Primers included in the PCR were 60 Vbeta and 13 Jbeta primers. The table came from immunoSEQ multiplex PCR; TCRdb's copy has only in-frame clones and leaves some out. The sample shows fewer than 200,000 clones, about 90% of them seen only once. V was shortened by 7 bases and J by 3 bases, with 10 bases between the two germline ends. This CDR3 comprises 11 residues. Looked up from germline, CDR1 is SQVTM and CDR2 is ANQGSEA. As to this clone: Its specificity is not known.

This chain connects TRBV29-1 to TRBJ2-7; possibly TRBD1 for D (5 bases). The source is a girl less than two years old in good health and CMV-seronegative. Input material: PBMCs. CDR3 region: CSAGHLYEQYF. Here the CDR3 DNA reads TGCAGCGCCGGACACCTCTACGAGCAGTACTTC.